These T cell receptor beta chains were read from a single sample in a study of T cells in Graves' hyperthyroidism and ophthalmopathy. TCRdb used MiXCR to reprocess the multiplex PCR reads, holding one entry per CDR3 protein. The table shows around 350,000 distinct CDR3 sequences, with approximately 19% occurring only once. The sample was blood. These receptor sequences come from a woman aged 18-35 years with Graves' hyperthyroidism. The CDR3 runs from the conserved cysteine through the conserved F or W. The D gene is left open where the match is weak. Some rows have no size entry. The others give once, few or many, or a class for an expanded clone.

d_gene: NA; len: 15; v_gene: TRBV14; j_gene: TRBJ2-5; abundance: many; CDR3aa: CASSQNVGKGETQYF; CDR3nt: TGTGCCAGCAGCCAAAATGTGGGGAAAGGAGAGACCCAGTACTTC
d_gene: NA; len: 15; v_gene: TRBV6-2/TRBV6-3; j_gene: TRBJ1-5; abundance: NA; CDR3aa: CASEGGTGWGQPQHF; CDR3nt: TGTGCCAGCGAAGGGGGTACAGGCTGGGGACAGCCCCAGCATTTT
d_gene: TRBD1; len: 15; v_gene: TRBV2; j_gene: TRBJ1-1; abundance: medium-sized; CDR3aa: CASRRGQGVLTEAFF; CDR3nt: TGTGCCAGCAGGAGGGGACAGGGGGTATTGACTGAAGCTTTCTTT
d_gene: TRBD2; len: 14; v_gene: TRBV27; j_gene: TRBJ2-7; abundance: many; CDR3aa: CASSIPGTTDEQYF; CDR3nt: TGTGCCAGCAGTATACCCGGGACTACAGACGAGCAGTACTTC
d_gene: NA; len: 14; v_gene: TRBV20-1; j_gene: TRBJ2-7; abundance: many; CDR3aa: CSARDLSEPYEQYF; CDR3nt: TGCAGTGCTAGAGATCTATCAGAGCCCTACGAGCAGTACTTC
d_gene: NA; len: 13; v_gene: TRBV18; j_gene: TRBJ2-7; abundance: NA; CDR3aa: CASSLGSLREQYF; CDR3nt: TGTGCCAGCTCACTGGGATCTCTGCGCGAGCAGTACTTC
d_gene: NA; len: 18; v_gene: TRBV4-1; j_gene: TRBJ2-7; abundance: many; CDR3aa: CASSQWPRDLDRTYEQYF; CDR3nt: TGCGCCAGCAGCCAATGGCCGAGAGATCTTGACAGAACCTACGAGCAGTACTTC
d_gene: NA; len: 13; v_gene: TRBV10-3; j_gene: TRBJ1-1; abundance: many; CDR3aa: CAINVGKNTEAFF; CDR3nt: TGTGCCATCAATGTCGGTAAGAACACTGAAGCTTTCTTT
d_gene: NA; len: 15; v_gene: TRBV7-8; j_gene: TRBJ1-5; abundance: many; CDR3aa: CASSPGRSGNQPQHF; CDR3nt: TGTGCCAGCAGCCCGGGACGGAGTGGCAATCAGCCCCAGCATTTT
d_gene: NA; len: 17; v_gene: TRBV6-2/TRBV6-3; j_gene: TRBJ2-7; abundance: many; CDR3aa: CASSYSMGKKNSYEQYF; CDR3nt: TGTGCCAGCAGTTACTCGATGGGGAAGAAAAACAGCTACGAGCAGTACTTC
d_gene: NA; len: 16; v_gene: TRBV10-1; j_gene: TRBJ1-1; abundance: NA; CDR3aa: CASSESFSGGPTEAFF; CDR3nt: TGCGCCAGCAGTGAGTCGTTTTCTGGGGGGCCCACTGAAGCTTTCTTT
d_gene: TRBD1; len: 16; v_gene: TRBV28; j_gene: TRBJ2-6; abundance: few; CDR3aa: CASIPGQLSGANVLTF; CDR3nt: TGTGCCAGCATTCCGGGACAGCTCTCTGGGGCCAACGTCCTGACTTTC
d_gene: NA; len: 14; v_gene: TRBV12-3/TRBV12-4; j_gene: TRBJ1-2; abundance: many; CDR3aa: CASSIARGVSGYTF; CDR3nt: TGTGCCAGCAGCATAGCCAGGGGTGTCAGTGGCTACACCTTC
d_gene: NA; len: 13; v_gene: TRBV12-3/TRBV12-4; j_gene: TRBJ1-2; abundance: many; CDR3aa: CASSDLAGYGYTF; CDR3nt: TGTGCCAGCAGTGACTTAGCGGGCTATGGCTACACCTTC
d_gene: TRBD1; len: 12; v_gene: TRBV7-3; j_gene: TRBJ1-1; abundance: many; CDR3aa: CASSLGQGVAFF; CDR3nt: TGTGCCAGCAGCTTGGGACAGGGTGTGGCTTTCTTT
d_gene: NA; len: 14; v_gene: TRBV12-3/TRBV12-4; j_gene: TRBJ1-1; abundance: many; CDR3aa: CASTFLRRATEAFF; CDR3nt: TGTGCCAGCACCTTTTTACGGAGGGCCACTGAAGCTTTCTTT
d_gene: NA; len: 15; v_gene: TRBV4-1; j_gene: TRBJ1-3; abundance: many; CDR3aa: CASSLARQSGNTIYF; CDR3nt: TGCGCCAGCAGCCTCGCCCGGCAGAGTGGAAACACCATATATTTT
d_gene: NA; len: 15; v_gene: TRBV7-2; j_gene: TRBJ2-7; abundance: once; CDR3aa: CASSLAGARVSEQYF; CDR3nt: TGTGCCAGCAGCTTAGCGGGAGCTAGAGTCAGCGAGCAGTACTTC
d_gene: NA; len: 16; v_gene: TRBV18; j_gene: TRBJ1-3; abundance: NA; CDR3aa: CASSPDSSAGRNTIYF; CDR3nt: TGTGCCAGCTCACCAGACTCTTCGGCAGGGAGAAACACCATATATTTT
d_gene: TRBD1; len: 15; v_gene: TRBV29-1; j_gene: TRBJ2-7; abundance: NA; CDR3aa: CSPHNAGQGAYEQYF; CDR3nt: TGCAGCCCACACAACGCGGGACAGGGGGCCTACGAGCAGTACTTC
d_gene: TRBD1; len: 15; v_gene: TRBV28; j_gene: TRBJ1-2; abundance: many; CDR3aa: CASTPPGTVLYGYTF; CDR3nt: TGTGCCAGCACCCCCCCGGGGACAGTGCTCTATGGCTACACCTTC
d_gene: NA; len: 14; v_gene: TRBV24-1; j_gene: TRBJ1-2; abundance: once; CDR3aa: CATSEAENNYGYTF; CDR3nt: TGTGCCACCAGTGAGGCCGAAAATAACTATGGCTACACCTTC
d_gene: NA; len: 13; v_gene: TRBV29-1; j_gene: TRBJ2-7; abundance: many; CDR3aa: CSVEDPWGYEQYF; CDR3nt: TGCAGCGTTGAAGATCCGTGGGGGTACGAGCAGTACTTC
d_gene: NA; len: 16; v_gene: TRBV6-5; j_gene: TRBJ1-2; abundance: many; CDR3aa: CASSYFSGTINYGYTF; CDR3nt: TGTGCCAGCAGTTACTTTTCCGGGACGATTAACTATGGCTACACCTTC
d_gene: NA; len: 14; v_gene: TRBV2; j_gene: TRBJ1-1; abundance: many; CDR3aa: CASTLSWVNTEAFF; CDR3nt: TGTGCCAGCACTCTCAGCTGGGTGAACACTGAAGCTTTCTTT
d_gene: NA; len: 17; v_gene: TRBV7-8; j_gene: TRBJ1-1; abundance: many; CDR3aa: CASSPPVGTPWSTEAFF; CDR3nt: TGTGCCAGCAGCCCCCCGGTGGGGACCCCATGGAGCACTGAAGCTTTCTTT
d_gene: NA; len: 15; v_gene: TRBV2; j_gene: TRBJ1-5; abundance: many; CDR3aa: CASSEARGFNQPQHF; CDR3nt: TGTGCCAGCAGTGAAGCGCGAGGGTTCAATCAGCCCCAGCATTTT
d_gene: TRBD2; len: 15; v_gene: TRBV6-2/TRBV6-3; j_gene: TRBJ2-7; abundance: few; CDR3aa: CASSLVSGLSYEQYF; CDR3nt: TGTGCCAGCAGTTTGGTTAGCGGGCTCTCCTACGAGCAGTACTTC
d_gene: NA; len: 14; v_gene: TRBV5-1; j_gene: TRBJ2-4; abundance: few; CDR3aa: CASRYRRGKGIQYF; CDR3nt: TGCGCCAGCAGGTATAGACGAGGGAAGGGGATTCAGTACTTC
d_gene: NA; len: 13; v_gene: TRBV5-5; j_gene: TRBJ1-2; abundance: many; CDR3aa: CASSGQAGSGYTF; CDR3nt: TGTGCCAGCAGCGGGCAGGCCGGGTCTGGCTACACCTTC
d_gene: TRBD1; len: 13; v_gene: TRBV20-1; j_gene: TRBJ1-2; abundance: many; CDR3aa: CSAGQGPDYGYTF; CDR3nt: TGCAGTGCGGGACAGGGCCCCGACTATGGCTACACCTTC
d_gene: TRBD1; len: 15; v_gene: TRBV5-1; j_gene: TRBJ2-7; abundance: NA; CDR3aa: CASSWGTGGRFEQYF; CDR3nt: TGCGCCAGCAGCTGGGGGACAGGGGGCAGGTTCGAGCAGTACTTC
d_gene: TRBD1; len: 13; v_gene: TRBV28; j_gene: TRBJ1-2; abundance: NA; CDR3aa: CASSTGQVYGYTF; CDR3nt: TGTGCCAGCAGCACAGGACAGGTCTATGGCTACACCTTC
d_gene: TRBD2; len: 16; v_gene: TRBV20-1; j_gene: TRBJ2-1; abundance: NA; CDR3aa: CSARALGRGANNEKFF; CDR3nt: TGCAGTGCTAGAGCCCTAGGGCGGGGGGCTAACAATGAGAAGTTCTTC
d_gene: TRBD1; len: 14; v_gene: TRBV7-3; j_gene: TRBJ2-7; abundance: many; CDR3aa: CASSPGGTGGEQYF; CDR3nt: TGTGCCAGCAGCCCTGGGGGGACAGGGGGCGAGCAGTACTTC
d_gene: NA; len: 13; v_gene: TRBV29-1; j_gene: TRBJ1-1; abundance: many; CDR3aa: CSVSEGGGTEAFF; CDR3nt: TGCAGCGTTAGCGAGGGAGGCGGCACTGAAGCTTTCTTT
d_gene: NA; len: 14; v_gene: TRBV29-1; j_gene: TRBJ2-2; abundance: NA; CDR3aa: CSVEEGAGTGELFF; CDR3nt: TGCAGCGTTGAGGAGGGGGCCGGCACCGGGGAGCTGTTTTTT
d_gene: NA; len: 14; v_gene: TRBV19; j_gene: TRBJ2-5; abundance: many; CDR3aa: CASSIRGREETQYF; CDR3nt: TGTGCCAGTAGTATACGGGGGCGGGAGGAGACCCAGTACTTC
d_gene: TRBD1; len: 13; v_gene: TRBV20-1; j_gene: TRBJ2-7; abundance: many; CDR3aa: CSAPGQGVYEQYF; CDR3nt: TGCAGTGCCCCAGGGCAGGGGGTTTACGAGCAGTACTTC
d_gene: TRBD1; len: 15; v_gene: TRBV19; j_gene: TRBJ1-2; abundance: many; CDR3aa: CASSGDRGRDYGYTF; CDR3nt: TGTGCCAGTAGTGGCGACAGGGGACGCGACTATGGCTACACCTTC
d_gene: TRBD2; len: 19; v_gene: TRBV28; j_gene: TRBJ2-7; abundance: NA; CDR3aa: CASSAPWVSGRAYTYEQYF; CDR3nt: TGTGCCAGCAGTGCCCCTTGGGTTAGCGGGAGGGCGTATACCTACGAGCAGTACTTC
d_gene: TRBD1; len: 14; v_gene: TRBV6-1; j_gene: TRBJ2-7; abundance: many; CDR3aa: CASTEGPGGYEQYF; CDR3nt: TGTGCCAGCACCGAAGGCCCAGGGGGTTACGAGCAGTACTTC
d_gene: NA; len: 13; v_gene: TRBV29-1; j_gene: TRBJ1-1; abundance: many; CDR3aa: CSVEGRANTEAFF; CDR3nt: TGCAGCGTTGAAGGACGCGCGAACACTGAAGCTTTCTTT
d_gene: TRBD1; len: 18; v_gene: TRBV12-3/TRBV12-4; j_gene: TRBJ1-5; abundance: many; CDR3aa: CASSAGGFRYHSNQPQHF; CDR3nt: TGTGCCAGCAGCGCAGGGGGCTTTAGGTACCATAGCAATCAGCCCCAGCATTTT
d_gene: NA; len: 15; v_gene: TRBV9; j_gene: TRBJ2-5; abundance: many; CDR3aa: CASSPLSGGQETQYF; CDR3nt: TGTGCCAGCAGCCCCCTTTCTGGAGGCCAAGAGACCCAGTACTTC
d_gene: TRBD1; len: 14; v_gene: TRBV7-2; j_gene: TRBJ2-5; abundance: many; CDR3aa: CASGGQGGRETQYF; CDR3nt: TGTGCCAGCGGGGGACAGGGTGGGCGGGAGACCCAGTACTTC
d_gene: NA; len: 16; v_gene: TRBV11-1; j_gene: TRBJ1-5; abundance: many; CDR3aa: CASSSLDGLPNQPQHF; CDR3nt: TGTGCCAGCAGCTCACTCGACGGGCTTCCCAATCAGCCCCAGCATTTT
d_gene: TRBD2; len: 16; v_gene: TRBV20-1; j_gene: TRBJ2-5; abundance: NA; CDR3aa: CSARAGGLAGQETRYF; CDR3nt: TGCAGTGCTAGAGCTGGCGGACTAGCGGGGCAAGAGACCCGGTACTTC
d_gene: NA; len: 11; v_gene: TRBV12-3/TRBV12-4; j_gene: TRBJ1-1; abundance: many; CDR3aa: CASTEGFSAFF; CDR3nt: TGTGCCAGCACCGAGGGGTTCTCGGCTTTCTTT
d_gene: TRBD1; len: 14; v_gene: TRBV2; j_gene: TRBJ1-1; abundance: many; CDR3aa: CASTRGQYDTEAFF; CDR3nt: TGTGCCAGCACGAGGGGGCAGTATGATACTGAAGCTTTCTTT
d_gene: NA; len: 15; v_gene: TRBV20-1; j_gene: TRBJ1-2; abundance: many; CDR3aa: CSAEGGVPLNYGYTF; CDR3nt: TGCAGTGCAGAGGGGGGAGTACCACTTAACTATGGCTACACCTTC
d_gene: TRBD2; len: 15; v_gene: TRBV19; j_gene: TRBJ2-5; abundance: NA; CDR3aa: CASTIITGTTRTQYF; CDR3nt: TGTGCCAGTACCATCATTACCGGGACTACGCGGACCCAGTACTTC
d_gene: NA; len: 14; v_gene: TRBV2; j_gene: TRBJ2-2; abundance: many; CDR3aa: CASSEKGHTGELFF; CDR3nt: TGTGCCAGCAGTGAGAAGGGGCACACCGGGGAGCTGTTTTTT
d_gene: TRBD1; len: 17; v_gene: TRBV19; j_gene: TRBJ2-7; abundance: few; CDR3aa: CASSIRDSGTGAYEQYF; CDR3nt: TGTGCCAGTAGTATACGGGATTCCGGGACAGGGGCCTACGAGCAGTACTTC
d_gene: NA; len: 19; v_gene: TRBV19; j_gene: TRBJ2-2; abundance: many; CDR3aa: CASSIRTDRTFRDTGELFF; CDR3nt: TGTGCCAGTAGTATCAGAACAGACCGAACTTTCAGGGACACCGGGGAGCTGTTTTTT
d_gene: NA; len: 16; v_gene: TRBV6-5; j_gene: TRBJ1-5; abundance: many; CDR3aa: CASSYGIQYSNQPQHF; CDR3nt: TGTGCCAGCAGTTACGGCATACAGTATAGCAATCAGCCCCAGCATTTT
d_gene: NA; len: 14; v_gene: TRBV15; j_gene: TRBJ1-2; abundance: many; CDR3aa: CATSRDQTVGGYTF; CDR3nt: TGTGCCACCAGCAGAGATCAGACAGTAGGCGGCTACACCTTC
d_gene: NA; len: 16; v_gene: TRBV6-1; j_gene: TRBJ2-7; abundance: many; CDR3aa: CASKVMLGWDSYEQYF; CDR3nt: TGTGCCAGTAAAGTGATGTTGGGTTGGGATTCTTACGAGCAGTACTTC
d_gene: NA; len: 15; v_gene: TRBV12-3/TRBV12-4; j_gene: TRBJ2-2; abundance: NA; CDR3aa: CASIHTGTSLSGLFF; CDR3nt: TGTGCCAGCATTCATACCGGGACCTCTCTTTCGGGGCTGTTTTTT